The T cell receptor (beta chain) under discussion was sequenced for a study of cytomegalovirus exposure and HLA in healthy donors. In the PCR, 60 Vbeta and 13 Jbeta primers were used. Here immunoSEQ multiplex PCR was the method, and the copy in TCRdb shows in-frame clones only, minus some. The sample has 150,000 to 200,000 clones, 70% to 85% seen once; the top ten hold 4.4%. The CDR3 sequence is 15 residues long. Trimming cost V 6 bases and J 5 bases; bases outside gene matches: 9. The germline CDR1 and CDR2 sequences are SGHRS and YFSETQ. The gene calls are TRBV5-1 and TRBJ2-1, with 9 positions matching TRBD2. Material: PBMCs. The receptor was isolated from a woman in her twenties or thirties in good health and CMV-seropositive. The chain's CDR3 is CASKTLAGKDNEQFF. Here the CDR3 DNA reads TGCGCCAGCAAAACTCTAGCGGGGAAAGACAATGAGCAGTTCTTC.